Listed below are T cell receptor beta chains from one sample, sequenced in a study of T cells in Graves' hyperthyroidism and ophthalmopathy. TCRdb called the multiplex PCR reads again in MiXCR, with one record for every CDR3 protein. The sample includes approximately 600,000 distinct CDR3 sequences, roughly 15% seen only once; the top ten take approximately 3.9%. Material: blood. These receptors all come from a woman between 25 and 40 years old with Graves' hyperthyroidism. The conserved cysteine and the conserved F or W are not part of the CDR3 here. The order of the fields is V gene, J gene, CDR3 protein.

TRBV6-5,TRBJ2-3,ASSYQITDTQY
TRBV28,TRBJ2-1,ASRASGWREADNEQF
TRBV11-2,TRBJ1-2,ASSLGLQGGDGYT
TRBV20-1,TRBJ1-1,SARVTVGNTEAF
TRBV7-9,TRBJ2-3,ASSLATLVTDTQY
TRBV28,TRBJ1-2,ASGLTGRDGYT
TRBV5-1,TRBJ1-5,ASSFQPGQGPGQPQH
TRBV28,TRBJ2-3,ASSLPGNTDTQY
TRBV5-5,TRBJ1-3,ASSLGGRQDSGNTIY
TRBV20-1,TRBJ1-1,SARRMTEAF
TRBV7-8,TRBJ2-1,ASSPNSHNEQF
TRBV12-3/TRBV12-4,TRBJ2-1,ASRSGTGTYNEQF
TRBV11-2,TRBJ2-1,ASSSGVLPEQF
TRBV4-1,TRBJ2-2,ASSQNAAFDTGELF
TRBV28,TRBJ2-7,ASSFRGARFWEQY
TRBV20-1,TRBJ2-1,SAIRREEQF
TRBV6-1,TRBJ1-6,ASSGSTGGSSPLH
TRBV13,TRBJ2-1,ASSSTLGGLNDEQF
TRBV5-1,TRBJ1-4,ASSLEAFGEKLF
TRBV7-9,TRBJ1-1,ASSLAGTGPEAF
TRBV28,TRBJ2-7,ASSSYRGRSYEQY
TRBV4-1,TRBJ1-4,ASSQDPTGGYEKLF
TRBV3-1,TRBJ2-3,ASSTLAASTDTQY
TRBV14,TRBJ2-7,ASSQVRGAGGYEQY
TRBV2,TRBJ2-7,ASRGTSAAYEQY
TRBV7-9,TRBJ2-4,ASSFDGGHQIQY
TRBV7-2,TRBJ2-1,ASSLAVGGATSGF
TRBV19,TRBJ1-1,ASSISSITEAF
TRBV18,TRBJ2-3,ASSPDGPRRDTQY
TRBV5-4,TRBJ2-7,ASGLAGALEQY
TRBV6-2/TRBV6-3,TRBJ2-1,ASSAGTSPNNEQF
TRBV28,TRBJ2-7,ASSLVGTGNYEQY
TRBV14,TRBJ1-1,ASSQDGGSRRTEAF
TRBV5-1,TRBJ1-2,ASSLGGIYGYT
TRBV30,TRBJ2-7,AWSVRDYEQY
TRBV6-1,TRBJ2-1,TTQTLRSSYNEQF
TRBV6-1,TRBJ2-5,ASSEQLAGQGTQY
TRBV20-1,TRBJ2-3,SVEEASGRAGPDTQY
TRBV7-3,TRBJ2-5,ASSLRQGKETQY
TRBV11-2,TRBJ2-6,ASSPPPTGRAGANVLT
TRBV12-3/TRBV12-4,TRBJ1-5,ASTPSWGSNQPQH
TRBV20-1,TRBJ1-2,SARDRVRVGLGYGYT
TRBV20-1,TRBJ2-7,SARGLGFNSYEQY